Listed here are 10 T cell receptor beta chains from one sample, sequenced in a study of T-cell memory formation after mild COVID-19. From the 5' RACE reads, TCRdb called clonotypes with MiXCR, one entry per CDR3 protein. The data hold fewer than 650,000 distinct CDR3 sequences, with about 22% observed a single time. The specimen sequenced was PBMCs or a T cell subset sorted from them (not recorded which). These receptors originate from an adult woman who had mild COVID-19 (a few samples of this study predate the infection). Cell type and time point are not known.

This clonotype was observed at least ten times. The chain combines TRBV29-1 with TRBJ2-1, with 10 positions matching TRBD2. Germline V CDR1 and CDR2: SQVTM, ANQGSEA. Trimming removed 4 bases from V and 3 bases from J; junction bases left unmatched: 0. CDR3 size: 13 residues. The CDR3 nucleotides read TGCAGCGTTGGACTAGCGGGCTACAATGAGCAGTTCTTC. Its protein product is CSVGLAGYNEQFF.

This clonotype was seen a handful of times. J is TRBJ1-4 and V is TRBV20-1, with 7 bases aligning to TRBD1. V shed 0 bases, J shed 10 bases, and the junction held 8 bases outside the gene matches. Germline V gene sequence: CDR1 DFQATT, CDR2 SNEGSKA (reference sequence). The CDR3 length is 14 residues. This CDR3 reads CSAREDREGGKLFF. CDR3 sequence (DNA): TGCAGTGCTAGAGAAGACAGGGAGGGTGGAAAACTGTTTTTT.

The V gene is TRBV9, the J gene TRBJ1-2; 11 bases map to TRBD1. The CDR3 consists of 14 residues. Germline V gives CDR1 SGDLS, CDR2 YYNGEE. The junction had 5 bases not matched to a gene; V was cut back by 4 bases and J by 6 bases. The CDR3 protein is CASSRRTGGDGYTF. The CDR3 DNA reads TGTGCCAGCAGCAGGCGGACAGGGGGCGATGGCTACACCTTC.

This sequence joins TRBV20-1 and TRBJ1-1; TRBD1 might be the D (6 bases). This CDR3 has 14 amino acids. Trimming shortened V by 6 bases and J by 6 bases, and 20 bases separated the two germline ends. Germline V gives CDR1 DFQATT, CDR2 SNEGSKA (reference sequence). CDR3 DNA: TGCAGTGCCGGAGTCCGAGGGGGTAGGGCTGAAGCTTTCTTT. Translating gives CSAGVRGGRAEAFF.

This clonotype was observed a few times. The V and J genes are TRBV12-3 or TRBV12-4 and TRBJ1-1; maybe TRBD1 (5 bases). The V and J ends lost 7 bases and 7 bases respectively, with 13 bases between them. The length of the CDR3 is 12 residues. The CDR3 sequence is CASTEGLSEAFF. The CDR3 coding sequence is TGTGCCAGCACCGAGGGGCTGAGTGAAGCTTTCTTT.

This chain joins TRBV4-3 and TRBJ2-3; D is perhaps TRBD1 or TRBD2 (6 bases each). Germline V gene sequence: CDR1 LGHNA, CDR2 YSLEER. The V and J ends lost 0 bases and 2 bases respectively, with 15 bases between them. The CDR3 has 17 residues. The CDR3 DNA reads TGCGCCAGCAGCCAAGATGGCTCTCGGGGGCACACAGATACGCAGTATTTT. This translates into CASSQDGSRGHTDTQYF.

Details on this clonotype: This sequence may be a read error, since a much larger clone differs from it by one base. The chain couples TRBV15 to TRBJ2-4; TRBD1 agrees at 9 bases. The J segment lost 2 bases and the V segment lost 5 bases, leaving 7 bases of the junction unmatched. The CDR3 is made up of 16 amino acids. In germline, CDR1 is LNHNV, CDR2 YYDKDF (reference sequence). This CDR3 is CATSLRTGESKNIQYF. The CDR3 DNA reads TGTGCCACCAGCCTTCGGACAGGGGAATCCAAAAACATTCAGTACTTC.

Details on this clonotype: An end of the junction does not agree with germline; a read error may underlie this. This chain links TRBV7-2 with TRBJ1-1, with D uncertain. The CDR3 covers 15 residues. Germline values: CDR1 SGHTA, CDR2 FQGNSA. The CDR3: CASSLVGKVPKGLYF. Written as DNA, the CDR3 is TGTGCCAGCAGCTTAGTCGGAAAAGTGCCCAAAGGACTCTATTTT.

The chain joins TRBV12-3 or TRBV12-4 to TRBJ2-6; D is undetermined. The CDR3 sequence is 15 residues long. The V gene lost 7 bases and the J gene lost 0 bases, with 10 bases spanning the gap. CDR3 DNA sequence: TGTGCCAGCAAACAGCAACTCTCTGGGGCCAACGTCCTGACTTTC. This encodes CASKQQLSGANVLTF.

This clonotype was detected a few times. The chain joins TRBV12-3 or TRBV12-4 to TRBJ1-1, with D unresolved. There are 13 residues in the CDR3. The V gene lost 7 bases and the J gene lost 0 bases, with 9 bases spanning the gap. The CDR3: CASNPPMNTEAFF. CDR3 in DNA: TGTGCCAGCAACCCCCCAATGAACACTGAAGCTTTCTTT.